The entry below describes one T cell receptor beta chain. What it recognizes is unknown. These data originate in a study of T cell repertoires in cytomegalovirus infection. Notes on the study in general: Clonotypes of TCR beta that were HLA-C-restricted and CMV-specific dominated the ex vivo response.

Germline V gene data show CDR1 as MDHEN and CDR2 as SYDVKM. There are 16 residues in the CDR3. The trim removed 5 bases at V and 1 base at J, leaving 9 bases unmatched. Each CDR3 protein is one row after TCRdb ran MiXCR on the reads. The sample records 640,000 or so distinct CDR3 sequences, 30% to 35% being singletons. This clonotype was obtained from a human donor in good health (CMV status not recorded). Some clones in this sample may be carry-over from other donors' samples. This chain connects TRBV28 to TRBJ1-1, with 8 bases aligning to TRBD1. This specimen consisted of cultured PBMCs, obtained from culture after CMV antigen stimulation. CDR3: CASSPLGQGSNTEAFF. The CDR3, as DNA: TGTGCCAGCAGTCCACTCGGACAGGGATCGAACACTGAAGCTTTCTTT.